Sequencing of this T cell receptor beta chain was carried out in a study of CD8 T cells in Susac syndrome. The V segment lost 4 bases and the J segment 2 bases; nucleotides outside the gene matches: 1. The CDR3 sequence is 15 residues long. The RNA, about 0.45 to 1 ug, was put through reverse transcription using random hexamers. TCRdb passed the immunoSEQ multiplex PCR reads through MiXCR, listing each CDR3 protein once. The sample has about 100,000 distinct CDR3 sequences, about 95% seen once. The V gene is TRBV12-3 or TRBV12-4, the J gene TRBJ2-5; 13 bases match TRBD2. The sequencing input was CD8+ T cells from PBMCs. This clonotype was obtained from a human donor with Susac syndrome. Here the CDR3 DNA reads TGTGCCAGCAGTTGGACTAGCGGGGGACAAGAGACCCAGTACTTC. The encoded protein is CASSWTSGGQETQYF.